These 31 T cell receptor beta chains originate from one sample sequenced in a study of blood T cell repertoires in COVID-19. Sequencing used immunoSEQ multiplex PCR; TCRdb keeps in-frame clones, though not all of them. The data hold 150,000 or so clones, with 87% observed a single time. The material sequenced was PBMCs or T cells enriched from blood (not recorded which). All receptors come from a woman in her 40s who had been exposed to COVID-19.

The gene calls are TRBV29-1 and TRBJ2-7; a possible D gene is TRBD1 (5 bases). CDR1 is SQVTM, CDR2 ANQGSEA, per germline. CDR3 length: 14 residues. Between the trimmed V and J ends, which lost 4 bases and 4 bases, there was a span of 17 bases. CDR3 nucleotides: TGCAGCGTTGGAGGCCCGACAGAGGATTACGAGCAGTACTTC. It yields the protein CSVGGPTEDYEQYF.

The chain is built from TRBV7-2 and TRBJ1-6; 7 bases align to TRBD1. V lost 8 bases and J lost 7; bases outside the gene matches: 8. Looked up from germline, CDR1 is SGHTA and CDR2 is FQGNSA. This CDR3 has 14 amino acids. The CDR3 sequence is CASSTDRLNSPLHF. CDR3 DNA: TGTGCCAGCTCGACGGACAGGCTAAATTCACCCCTCCACTTT.

This clone appeared once. The chain carries TRBV9 and TRBJ1-6; D is unclear. Germline-derived CDR1 and CDR2 are SGDLS and YYNGEE. The CDR3 has 12 residues. V was cut by 2 bases and J by 9 bases, with 6 bases left in between. The CDR3 loop reads CASSVPGSPLHF. The DNA for the CDR3 is TGTGCCAGCAGCGTTCCCGGTTCACCCCTCCACTTT.

This clone was seen only once. This chain uses TRBV28 with TRBJ2-3; TRBD2 aligns across 10 bases. Per germline, CDR1 MDHEN and CDR2 SYDVKM. J lost 1 base, V lost 6 bases, and 4 bases had no gene match. The CDR3 loop spans 15 amino acids. The CDR3 region is CASSTLAGGTDTQYF. DNA for the CDR3: TGTGCCAGCAGCACTCTAGCGGGAGGCACAGATACGCAGTATTTT.

The CDR3 sequence is CASAEQDTEAFF. In DNA form, the CDR3 reads TGTGCCAGTGCGGAACAGGACACTGAAGCTTTCTTT. This rearrangement joins TRBV28 to TRBJ1-1, with D perhaps matching TRBD1 (5 bases). V was trimmed by 9 bases and J by 3 bases, leaving 11 bases between them. Germline values: CDR1 MDHEN, CDR2 SYDVKM. The CDR3 is made up of 12 amino acids.

J is TRBJ2-5 and V is TRBV19, with a weak D call TRBD1 (6 bases). V lost 9 bases and J 0 bases, leaving 14 bases between the germline ends. This CDR3 region has 14 residues. Per germline, CDR1 LNHDA and CDR2 SQIVND (reference sequence). The CDR3 loop reads CASRGQLYQETQYF. DNA for the CDR3: TGTGCCAGCAGGGGACAACTGTACCAAGAGACCCAGTACTTC.

The chain recombines TRBV5-4 with TRBJ1-6; 7 bases are a match to TRBD1. The CDR3 has 15 amino acids. V dropped 2 bases and J dropped 4; count of bases not matched to a gene: 3. CDR1 and CDR2 from the germline V gene are SGHNT and YYREEE (reference sequence). The CDR3 DNA sequence: TGTGCCAGCAGCTTACAGGGGTTATATAATTCACCCCTCCACTTT. This translates into CASSLQGLYNSPLHF.

The V gene is TRBV4-3, the J gene TRBJ1-4, with 10 positions matching TRBD1. Germline V lookup: CDR1 LGHNA, CDR2 YSLEER. J was trimmed by 7 bases and V by 0 bases; bases with no gene match: 5. CDR3 size: 16 residues. The CDR3 DNA is TGCGCCAGCAGCCAAGAAGTGGGACAGGGGATTGAAAAACTGTTTTTT. This translates into CASSQEVGQGIEKLFF.

The J gene is TRBJ2-6, the V gene TRBV7-2; 9 bases map to TRBD2. Losses at the gene ends were 3 bases for V and 1 base for J; bases not matched to a gene: 1. CDR1 SGHTA and CDR2 FQGNSA come from the germline V gene. The CDR3 runs to 16 residues. CDR3 sequence reads: CASSLTSGSGANVLTF. As DNA, the CDR3 is TGTGCCAGCAGCTTGACTAGCGGTTCTGGGGCCAACGTCCTGACTTTC.

This clone was seen more than once but under ten times. J is TRBJ2-7 and V is TRBV28; 9 bases match TRBD1. Germline CDR1 and CDR2: MDHEN and SYDVKM. Trimming at V came to 9 bases and at J to 2 bases, leaving 11 bases not matched to a gene. This CDR3 contains 15 residues. DNA for the CDR3: TGTGCCAGTAGACCAGAACAGGGGGCCACCTACGAGCAGTACTTC. Amino acids: CASRPEQGATYEQYF.

The chain recombines TRBV6-2 or TRBV6-3 with TRBJ2-1; a possible D gene is TRBD1 (6 bases). CDR1 and CDR2 (germline): MNHEY, SVGEGT. CDR3 length equals 14 residues. The germline V and J ends were trimmed by 5 bases and 5 bases, with 13 bases remaining between them. Here the CDR3 DNA reads TGTGCCAGCAGTCGTCGGACAGACAACAATGAGCAGTTCTTC. Protein product: CASSRRTDNNEQFF.

The J gene is TRBJ2-5, the V gene TRBV25-1; D unclear. The CDR3 has 10 amino acids. V was cut by 8 bases and J by 3 bases, with 4 bases left in between. Germline V gene sequence: CDR1 MGHDK, CDR2 SYGVNS. CDR3 bases: TGTGCCAGCTCTAAAGAGACCCAGTACTTC. It codes for CASSKETQYF.

This chain joins TRBV5-6 and TRBJ1-3; a possible D gene is TRBD1 (5 bases). CDR3 length equals 16 residues. V lost 2 bases and J lost 0, with 12 bases in between. Germline CDR1 reads SGHDT; CDR2 reads YYEEEE. The CDR3 is CASSFGTGASGNTIYF. The CDR3 nucleotides are TGTGCCAGCAGCTTCGGGACGGGAGCCTCTGGAAACACCATATATTTT.

The V call is TRBV7-9, the J call TRBJ1-4; a weak D match, TRBD1 (6 bases). This CDR3 comprises 15 residues. From germline, CDR1 is SEHNR and CDR2 FQNEAQ (reference sequence). V was shortened by 4 bases and J by 10 bases, with 19 bases between the two germline ends. This CDR3 is CASSSGQPPWGKLFF. Here the CDR3 DNA reads TGTGCCAGCAGCTCCGGACAGCCTCCCTGGGGAAAACTGTTTTTT.

This clone came up once. J is TRBJ1-4 and V is TRBV19, with 8 bases identical to TRBD1. From germline, CDR1 is LNHDA and CDR2 SQIVND (reference sequence). The CDR3 totals 14 residues. Unmatched junction bases numbered 7, after V lost 6 bases and J lost 7 bases. The CDR3 DNA reads as TGTGCCAGTAGGACTATAGGGACAGGTGAAAAACTGTTTTTT. Residues: CASRTIGTGEKLFF.

J is TRBJ1-1 and V is TRBV6-5; a weak D match, TRBD1 (5 bases). The V gene lost 4 bases and the J gene lost 4 bases, with 13 bases spanning the gap. Germline values: CDR1 MNHEY, CDR2 SVGAGI. This CDR3 has 14 amino acids. The CDR3 DNA follows: TGTGCCAGCAGTTCGACAGAAGGAAGCACTGAAGCTTTCTTT. This sequence encodes CASSSTEGSTEAFF.

The chain is built from TRBV27 and TRBJ1-2; the match to TRBD1 covers 8 bases. The CDR3 spans 16 residues. Germline-derived CDR1 and CDR2 are MNHEY and SMNVEV (reference sequence). J lost 3 bases, V lost 5 bases, and 11 bases had no gene match. This CDR3 is CASSPLTGGPYYGYTF. The CDR3 region has the DNA TGTGCCAGCAGTCCGTTAACAGGGGGTCCTTACTATGGCTACACCTTC.

V gene TRBV29-1 combines with J gene TRBJ1-1; D might be TRBD1 (6 bases). Trimming took off 6 bases at V and 4 bases at J, with 12 bases between the two ends. The germline gives CDR1 SQVTM, CDR2 ANQGSEA. The CDR3 has 12 residues. The CDR3 DNA follows: TGCAGCGTGATGGACAGTGCCACTGAAGCTTTCTTT. It codes for CSVMDSATEAFF. Full variable domain (outside the CDR3, taken from reference TRBV29-1 and TRBJ1-1): SAVISQKPSRDICQRGTSLTIQCQVDSQVTMMFWYRQQPGQSLTLIATANQGSEATYESGFVIDKFPISRPNLTFSTLTVSNMSPEDSSIYLCSVMDSATEAFFGQGTRLTVV.

The chain recombines TRBV7-2 with TRBJ1-2; 8 positions match TRBD1. Germline V gives CDR1 SGHTA, CDR2 FQGNSA. With 6 bases clipped from V and 3 bases from J, the junction kept 6 bases outside the gene matches. The CDR3 runs 14 residues. The CDR3 here is CASRVDRAHYGYTF. The CDR3 DNA reads as TGTGCCAGCAGGGTGGACAGGGCACACTATGGCTACACCTTC.

In the case of this clone: Other DNA sequences in the sample encode the same CDR3. The chain carries TRBV6-5 and TRBJ2-7; perhaps TRBD1 as D (5 bases). The CDR3 contains 12 residues. The V end lost 3 bases, the J end lost 4 bases, and 7 bases lay between the germline ends. CDR1 is MNHEY, CDR2 SVGAGI, per germline. The CDR3 DNA sequence: TGTGCCAGCAGTTATCAGGGTTACGAGCAGTACTTC. Protein product: CASSYQGYEQYF.

CDR3 loop: CASSLNHRGRGEKLFF. CDR3 nucleotides: TGTGCCAGCAGCTTAAACCACAGGGGGCGAGGTGAAAAACTGTTTTTT. The chain is built from TRBV7-8 and TRBJ1-4; 9 bases align to TRBD1. In germline, CDR1 is SGHVS, CDR2 FQNEAQ. The length of the CDR3 is 16 residues. Trimming cost V 2 bases and J 7 bases; bases outside gene matches: 8.

The CDR3 is CASSLARSTATNEKLFF. The CDR3 DNA reads as TGTGCCAGCAGCTTAGCGCGTTCGACTGCAACTAATGAAAAACTGTTTTTT. The chain joins TRBV7-8 to TRBJ1-4; unclear D gene. V was trimmed by 0 bases and J by 0 bases, leaving 11 bases between them. The CDR3 is made up of 17 amino acids. The germline CDR1 and CDR2 sequences are SGHVS and FQNEAQ.

The J gene is TRBJ1-5, the V gene TRBV2; a possible D gene is TRBD1 (6 bases). The V and J ends lost 4 bases and 7 bases respectively, with 14 bases between them. The CDR3 is 14 amino acids. Germline-derived CDR1 and CDR2 are SNHLY and FYNNEI. CDR3 residues: CASSAQGRRQPQHF. CDR3 DNA: TGTGCCAGCAGTGCGCAGGGGCGACGACAGCCCCAGCATTTT.

The chain recombines TRBV3-1 (or the pseudogene TRBV3-2) with TRBJ1-1; the match to TRBD1 covers 8 bases. J lost 11 bases, V lost 0 bases, and 5 bases had no gene match. CDR1 LGHDT and CDR2 YNNKEL come from the germline V gene (reference sequence). The CDR3 contains 13 residues. CDR3 in DNA: TGTGCCAGCAGCCAAGACGTGACAGGGGAGGCTTTCTTT. Translation gives CASSQDVTGEAFF.

As for this clone: The germline gene is not matched at one end of the junction; a read error may be the cause. The CDR3 is CASSLGVRTGTSGSYEQYF. For the CDR3, the DNA is TGCGCCAGCAGTTTGGGCGTTAGGACAGGGACTAGCGGGAGCTACGAGCAGTACTTC. This rearrangement joins TRBV5-1 to TRBJ2-7, with TRBD2 matching over 14 bases. Germline CDR1 SGHRS, CDR2 YFSETQ. This CDR3 is built from 19 residues.

This clone came up once. The gene calls are TRBV10-3 and TRBJ2-1; weak D call: TRBD2 (6 bases). Germline V CDR1 and CDR2: ENHRY, SYGVKD. This CDR3 region has 15 residues. V dropped 3 bases and J dropped 3 bases, with 12 bases sitting between them. CDR3 in amino acids: CAISDPGLYYNEQFF. CDR3 DNA sequence: TGTGCCATCAGTGATCCGGGACTTTACTACAATGAGCAGTTCTTC.

The chain employs TRBV6-6 and TRBJ2-5, with 11 bases identical to TRBD1. Germline assignment: CDR1 MNHNY and CDR2 SVGAGI (reference sequence). V lost 6 bases and J lost 4; bases outside the gene matches: 7. This CDR3 contains 15 residues. The CDR3 loop is CASRSGTGGSETQYF. The CDR3 DNA is TGTGCCAGCAGATCCGGGACAGGGGGTTCAGAGACCCAGTACTTC.

The chain has TRBV28 and TRBJ2-7; 8 nucleotides align to TRBD2. The CDR3 totals 15 residues. The germline V gene has CDR1 MDHEN and CDR2 SYDVKM. V lost 3 bases to trimming and J lost 3 bases; unmatched junction nucleotides: 7. The CDR3 reads CASSFRGLGIYEQYF. As DNA, the CDR3 is TGTGCCAGCAGTTTCCGGGGACTAGGTATCTACGAGCAGTACTTC.

V and J are TRBV25-1 and TRBJ2-7; D gene uncertain. Trimming cost V 7 bases and J 0 bases, with 10 bases left between them. CDR3 length: 13 residues. Germline CDR1 and CDR2: MGHDK and SYGVNS. The CDR3, as DNA: TGTGCCAGCATTAGCCCTGACTCCTACGAGCAGTACTTC. Its translation: CASISPDSYEQYF.

This chain's CDR3 is CATSATLKPSPLHF. The CDR3 region has the DNA TGTGCCACCAGCGCGACACTTAAACCGTCACCCCTCCACTTT. The chain links TRBV15 to TRBJ1-6; D unclear. The germline V and J ends were trimmed by 5 bases and 10 bases, with 15 bases remaining between them. CDR3 size: 14 residues. Germline V gene lookup returns CDR1 LNHNV and CDR2 YYDKDF (reference sequence).

The genes are TRBV25-1 and TRBJ2-7; possible D gene TRBD1, 6 bases. Deletions cut 11 bases from V and 4 bases from J, with 9 bases between. Germline V gene lookup returns CDR1 MGHDK and CDR2 SYGVNS. CDR3 size: 10 residues. The CDR3 nucleotides read TGTGCCTCGAGGGGGTACGAGCAGTACTTC. Translating it yields CASRGYEQYF.